This TCR beta chain was sequenced for a study of T-cell reconstitution after alpha-beta-depleted transplantation in children. Trimming left V 0 bases short and J 3 bases short, with 5 bases between. The length of the CDR3 is 13 residues. Looked up from germline, CDR1 is LGHNA and CDR2 is YNFKEQ. Worth noting for this clonotype: Its cognate antigen is unknown.

Unique molecular identifiers were incorporated during preparation of the TCRbeta library. TCRdb ran MiXCR on the PCR reads and lists one entry per CDR3 protein. The table has 500,000 to 750,000 distinct CDR3 sequences, 20% to 30% seen once. Findings and caveats of the study: Some patients showed high day-60 TCRbeta diversity, which derived from surviving recipient T cells and thymic progenitors. The main origin of T-cell counts and diversity one year after transplant was newly produced T cells. Several hundred expanded graft clones reportedly were the source of alpha-beta T cells about two months after transplant.

The genes are TRBV4-2 and TRBJ1-2, with D uncertain. The specimen comprised PBMCs, sampled before TCRalphabeta/CD19-depleted stem cell transplant. The clonotype comes from a boy in the first two years of life with Wiskott-Aldrich syndrome, due to receive a stem cell transplant. CDR3: CASSQESYYGYTF. The CDR3 DNA reads TGTGCCAGCAGCCAAGAATCGTACTATGGCTACACCTTC.